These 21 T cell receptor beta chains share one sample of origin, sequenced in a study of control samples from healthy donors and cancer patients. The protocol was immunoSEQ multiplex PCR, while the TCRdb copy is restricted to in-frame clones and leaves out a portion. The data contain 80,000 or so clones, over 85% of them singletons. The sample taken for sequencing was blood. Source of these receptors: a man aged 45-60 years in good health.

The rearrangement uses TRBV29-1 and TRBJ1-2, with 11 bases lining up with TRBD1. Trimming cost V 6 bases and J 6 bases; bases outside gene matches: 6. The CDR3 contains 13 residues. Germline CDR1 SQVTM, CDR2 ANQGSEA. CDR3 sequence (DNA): TGCAGCGTCGGAGGACAGGGGGCGAATGGCTACACCTTC. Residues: CSVGGQGANGYTF.

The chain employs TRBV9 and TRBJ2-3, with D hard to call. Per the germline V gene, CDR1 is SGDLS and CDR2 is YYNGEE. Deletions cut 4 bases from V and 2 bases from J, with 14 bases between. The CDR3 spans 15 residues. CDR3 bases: TGTGCCAGCAGCTTAGGGTGGCAGCACACAGATACGCAGTATTTT. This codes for CASSLGWQHTDTQYF.

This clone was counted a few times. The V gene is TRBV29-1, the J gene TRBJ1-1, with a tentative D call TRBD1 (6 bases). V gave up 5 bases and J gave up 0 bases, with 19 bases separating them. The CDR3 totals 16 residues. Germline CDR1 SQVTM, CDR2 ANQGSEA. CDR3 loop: CSVRGAGGAMNTEAFF. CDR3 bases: TGCAGCGTTCGAGGGGCTGGGGGCGCGATGAACACTGAAGCTTTCTTT.

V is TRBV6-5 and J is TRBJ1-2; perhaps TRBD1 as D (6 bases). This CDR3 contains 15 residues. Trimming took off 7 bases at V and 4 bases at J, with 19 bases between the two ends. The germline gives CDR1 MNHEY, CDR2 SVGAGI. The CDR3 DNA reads TGTGCCAGCACCCCCCAGCCGACAGGCTTCTATGGCTACACCTTC. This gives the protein CASTPQPTGFYGYTF.

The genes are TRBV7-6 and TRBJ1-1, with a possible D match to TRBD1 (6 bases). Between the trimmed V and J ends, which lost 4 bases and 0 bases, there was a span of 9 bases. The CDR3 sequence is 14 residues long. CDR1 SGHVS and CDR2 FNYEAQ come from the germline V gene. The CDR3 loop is CASSSGQMNTEAFF. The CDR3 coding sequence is TGTGCCAGCAGCTCAGGACAGATGAACACTGAAGCTTTCTTT.

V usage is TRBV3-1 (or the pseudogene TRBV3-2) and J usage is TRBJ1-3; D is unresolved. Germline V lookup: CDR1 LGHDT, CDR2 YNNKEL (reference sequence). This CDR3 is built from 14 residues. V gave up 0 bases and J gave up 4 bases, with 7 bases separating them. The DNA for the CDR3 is TGTGCCAGCAGCCAAGATCGCACGGGAAACACCATATATTTT. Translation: CASSQDRTGNTIYF.

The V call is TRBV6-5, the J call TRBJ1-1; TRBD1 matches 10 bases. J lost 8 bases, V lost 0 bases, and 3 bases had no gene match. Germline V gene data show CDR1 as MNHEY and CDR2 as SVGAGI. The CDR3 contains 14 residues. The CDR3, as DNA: TGTGCCAGCAGTTACTCGGGGACAGGGGACGAAGCTTTCTTT. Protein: CASSYSGTGDEAFF.

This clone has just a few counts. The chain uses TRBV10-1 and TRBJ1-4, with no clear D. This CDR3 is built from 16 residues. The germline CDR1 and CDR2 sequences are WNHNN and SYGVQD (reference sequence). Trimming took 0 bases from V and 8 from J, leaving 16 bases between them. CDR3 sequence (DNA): TGCGCCAGCAGTGAGTCGTGGGAGTGGGAGAAGGAAAAACTGTTTTTT. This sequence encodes CASSESWEWEKEKLFF.

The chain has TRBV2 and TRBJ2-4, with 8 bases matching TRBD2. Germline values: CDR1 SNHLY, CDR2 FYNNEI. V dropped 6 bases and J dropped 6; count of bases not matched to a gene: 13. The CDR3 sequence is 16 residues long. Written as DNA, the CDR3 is TGTGCCAGCAGGGCTGAGGATATCGGGGGGGCAAACATTCAGTACTTC. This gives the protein CASRAEDIGGANIQYF.

The CDR3 DNA sequence: TGTGCCAGCAGTGAAGTAGGGGTCGATCAGCCCCAGCATTTT. It encodes CASSEVGVDQPQHF. The V and J genes are TRBV6-1 and TRBJ1-5; possible D gene TRBD1, 5 bases. Germline V gives CDR1 MNHNS, CDR2 SASEGT. With 1 base removed from V and 5 bases from J, the gap between germline ends came to 9 bases. The CDR3 runs to 14 residues.

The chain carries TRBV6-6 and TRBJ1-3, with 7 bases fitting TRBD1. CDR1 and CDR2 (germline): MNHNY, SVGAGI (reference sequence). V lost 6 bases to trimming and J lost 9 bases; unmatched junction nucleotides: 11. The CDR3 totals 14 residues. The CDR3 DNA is TGTGCCAGCAGCCGTGACAGGGTAAAGGGCACCATATATTTT. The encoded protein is CASSRDRVKGTIYF.

CDR3 in DNA: TGTGCTAGTGGGCCCTCTAGCAATGAGCAGTTCTTC. Amino acid sequence: CASGPSSNEQFF. The J gene is TRBJ2-1, the V gene TRBV12-5; the D is unclear. The V gene's germline CDR1 is LGHNT and CDR2 FRNRAP. Trimming shortened V by 6 bases and J by 6 bases, and 9 bases separated the two germline ends. CDR3 length: 12 residues.

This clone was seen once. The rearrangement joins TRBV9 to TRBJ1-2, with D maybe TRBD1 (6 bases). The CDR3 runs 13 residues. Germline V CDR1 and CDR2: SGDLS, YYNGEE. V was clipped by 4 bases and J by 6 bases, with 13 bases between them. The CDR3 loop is CASSLDRSHGYTF. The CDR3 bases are TGTGCCAGCAGCCTAGACAGGTCCCATGGCTACACCTTC.

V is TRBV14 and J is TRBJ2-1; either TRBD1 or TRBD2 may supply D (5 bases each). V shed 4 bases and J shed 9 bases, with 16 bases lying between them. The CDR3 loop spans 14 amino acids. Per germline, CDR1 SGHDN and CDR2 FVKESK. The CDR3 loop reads CASSLIPRGVEQFF. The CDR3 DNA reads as TGTGCCAGCAGCCTTATCCCCCGGGGCGTTGAGCAGTTCTTC.

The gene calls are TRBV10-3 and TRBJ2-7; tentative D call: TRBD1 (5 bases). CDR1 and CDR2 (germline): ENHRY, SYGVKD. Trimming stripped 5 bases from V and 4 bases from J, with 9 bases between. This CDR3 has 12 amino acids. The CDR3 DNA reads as TGTGCCATCAGTTCGACAGATTACGAGCAGTACTTC. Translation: CAISSTDYEQYF.

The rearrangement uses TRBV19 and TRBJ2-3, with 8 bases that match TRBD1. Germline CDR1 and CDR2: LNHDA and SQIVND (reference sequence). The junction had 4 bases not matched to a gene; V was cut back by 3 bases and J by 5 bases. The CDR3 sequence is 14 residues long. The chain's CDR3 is CASSIPGTGDTQYF. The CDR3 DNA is TGTGCCAGTAGTATCCCTGGGACAGGAGATACGCAGTATTTT.

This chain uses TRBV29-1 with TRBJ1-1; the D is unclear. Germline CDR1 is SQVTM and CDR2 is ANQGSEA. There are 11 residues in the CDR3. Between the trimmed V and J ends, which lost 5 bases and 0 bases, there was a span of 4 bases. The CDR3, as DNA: TGCAGCGTTTCCTTGAACACTGAAGCTTTCTTT. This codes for CSVSLNTEAFF.

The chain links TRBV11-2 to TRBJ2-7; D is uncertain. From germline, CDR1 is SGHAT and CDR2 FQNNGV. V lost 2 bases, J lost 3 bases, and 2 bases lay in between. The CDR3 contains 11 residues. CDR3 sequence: CASSLNYEQYF. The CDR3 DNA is TGTGCCAGCAGCTTAAACTACGAGCAGTACTTC.

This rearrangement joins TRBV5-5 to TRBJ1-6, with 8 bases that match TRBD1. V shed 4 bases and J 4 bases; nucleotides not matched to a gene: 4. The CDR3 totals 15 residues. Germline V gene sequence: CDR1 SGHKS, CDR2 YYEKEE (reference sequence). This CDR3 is CASSAGGGYNSPLHF. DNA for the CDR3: TGTGCCAGCAGCGCAGGGGGCGGATATAATTCACCCCTCCACTTT.

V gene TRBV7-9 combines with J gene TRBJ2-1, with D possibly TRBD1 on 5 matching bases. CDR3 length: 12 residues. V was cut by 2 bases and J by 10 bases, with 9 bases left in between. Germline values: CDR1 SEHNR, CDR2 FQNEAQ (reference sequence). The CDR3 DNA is TGTGCCAGCAGCTTACGTTCAGGGGAGCAGTTCTTC. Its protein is CASSLRSGEQFF.

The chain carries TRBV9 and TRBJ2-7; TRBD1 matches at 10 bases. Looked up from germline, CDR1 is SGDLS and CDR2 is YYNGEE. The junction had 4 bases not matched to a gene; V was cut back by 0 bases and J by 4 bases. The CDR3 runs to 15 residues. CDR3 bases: TGTGCCAGCAGCGTAGGACAGGGGGCCTTGTACGAGCAGTACTTC. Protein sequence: CASSVGQGALYEQYF.